The sequence of this T cell receptor (beta chain) was determined in a study of human T cells and chemical hapten exposure. Across the study: 2% DPC applied to a 2 cm by 2 cm arm area sensitized donors. Yields of TCR per sample differed, chiefly owing to small differences in pooled library volume.

Germline CDR1 SQVTM, CDR2 ANQGSEA. V lost 2 bases and J lost 1, with 8 bases in between. CDR3 length: 13 residues. As concerns this clonotype: Antigen unknown.

TCRdb itself ran the RACE reads through MiXCR, one entry per CDR3 protein. Altogether 75,000 to 100,000 distinct CDR3 sequences are present, around an eighth being singletons, with the ten largest covering over 2%. Sample time point: patch test 1, 2 weeks after DPC sensitization. The treatment is: therapeutic diphenylcyclopropenone sensitization with weekly scalp DPC. The study, taken as a whole, reports: TCRs exceeding 1 in 1000 frequency stayed unchanged with DPC sensitization.

The sequence came from a woman aged 40 to 50 with alopecia areata. Some clones in this sample may be carry-over from other donors' samples. The chain is built from TRBV29-1 and TRBJ1-1; TRBD1 is a possible D gene (5 bases). Here the sequenced sample was whole blood, taken in connection with sensitization to the hapten diphenylcyclopropenone (DPC). CDR3 protein: CSVERQQNTEAFF. The CDR3 nucleotides read TGCAGCGTTGAAAGACAGCAGAACACTGAAGCTTTCTTT.